Reported below is one T cell receptor beta chain. Germline V gene lookup returns CDR1 SGDLS and CDR2 YYNGEE. There are 14 residues in the CDR3. Trimming removed 0 bases at V and 0 bases at J, with 7 bases between. Sequencing was at deep level. Every subset's genomic DNA went evenly onto several immunoSEQ plates. Data came from immunoSEQ multiplex PCR; TCRdb stores just in-frame clones and leaves some out. The table includes hundreds of thousands of clones, approximately 95% detected once. Selected positively for CCR7 and CD45RO-negative, naive CD8 cells excluded terminally differentiated effector memory CD45RA+ cells. This specimen comes from a study of shared clonotypes between healthy human individuals.

The chain has TRBV9 and TRBJ2-7; D is unresolved. This TCR derives from a woman aged 25 to 39 in good health. The source material was naive CD8+ T cells sorted from blood. The CDR3 nucleotides read TGTGCCAGCAGCGTAGAAGGGCGCTCCTACGAGCAGTACTTC. It is translated as CASSVEGRSYEQYF.